This T cell receptor (beta chain) comes out of a study of T-cell memory formation after mild COVID-19. Study results and caveats: Second-wave clones reaching peak frequency on day 37 lacked confirmed SARS-CoV-2 specificity. There was a balanced CD4/CD8 profile in clones contracting day 15 to 85, and later expanders leaned CD4+.

The CDR3 extends over 16 amino acids. Trimming removed 3 bases from V and 6 bases from J; junction bases left unmatched: 6. TCRdb reprocessed the 5' RACE reads via MiXCR and lists one record per CDR3 protein. The sample includes roughly 150,000 distinct CDR3 sequences, around 15% of them seen just once. This clonotype has just a few counts. Its antigen remains unidentified. The rearrangement joins TRBV12-3 or TRBV12-4 to TRBJ2-5, with 14 bases identical to TRBD2. Sample: PBMCs or a T cell subset sorted from them (not recorded which). This TCR was sampled from an adult woman who had mild COVID-19 (a few samples of this study predate the infection). Cell type and time point are not known. The CDR3 nucleotides read TGTGCCAGCAGTTTCCCCGGGACTAGCGGGAGAAAGACCCAGTACTTC. Protein product: CASSFPGTSGRKTQYF.